This entry lists 25 T cell receptor beta chains sequenced from one sample in a study of a mutant IDH1 vaccine in newly diagnosed glioma. Some clones are missing from TCRdb's copy, which holds only in-frame ones; the method was immunoSEQ multiplex PCR. Among about 45,000 clones listed, 80% to 95% were seen once. Time point meaning: week 35, safety follow-up. A single vaccine dose contained 300 ug of mutant IDH1 20-mer peptide, and topical imiquimod was used with it. These receptors are not linked to any known antigen. This material consisted of PBMCs, taken from a glioma patient whose treatment included an IDH1 peptide vaccine. These receptors originate from a man aged 45 to 65 with glioma.

V is TRBV27 and J is TRBJ1-5, with TRBD1 as a possible D gene (6 bases). V shed 4 bases and J shed 4 bases, with 14 bases lying between them. CDR3 length equals 15 residues. Germline CDR1 reads MNHEY; CDR2 reads SMNVEV (reference sequence). CDR3: CASSSGGGANQPQHF. CDR3 DNA: TGTGCCAGCAGTTCCGGTGGGGGGGCAAATCAGCCCCAGCATTTT.

The chain uses TRBV4-3 and TRBJ2-7; the D gene is possibly TRBD1 (5 bases). The germline V and J ends were trimmed by 1 base and 2 bases, with 15 bases remaining between them. The CDR3 loop spans 16 amino acids. The germline gives CDR1 LGHNA, CDR2 YSLEER. This CDR3 reads CASSQGALTEPYEQYF. For the CDR3, the DNA is TGCGCCAGCAGCCAAGGAGCCTTGACAGAGCCCTACGAGCAGTACTTC.

V is TRBV27 and J is TRBJ2-5; TRBD2 matches at 9 bases. Per germline, CDR1 MNHEY and CDR2 SMNVEV (reference sequence). The CDR3 sequence is 16 residues long. V lost 6 bases to trimming and J lost 5 bases; unmatched junction nucleotides: 13. CDR3 sequence (DNA): TGTGCCAGCAGGGGGTGGGGTAGCGGGAGTAGGGAGACCCAGTACTTC. This gives the protein CASRGWGSGSRETQYF.

This chain links TRBV27 with TRBJ2-2; 7 positions agree with TRBD1. The germline V gene encodes CDR1 MNHEY and CDR2 SMNVEV (reference sequence). J was trimmed by 2 bases and V by 3 bases; bases with no gene match: 6. This CDR3 region has 16 residues. CDR3 region: CASSFGTGANTGELFF. In nucleotides, the CDR3 is TGTGCCAGCAGTTTTGGTACAGGGGCAAACACCGGGGAGCTGTTTTTT.

CDR3 bases: TGTGCCAGCAGTCGAACGGGACAGCTTAACTATGGCTACACCTTC. Its translation: CASSRTGQLNYGYTF. V is TRBV6-5 and J is TRBJ1-2; 7 positions match TRBD1. V lost 5 bases and J lost 1; bases outside the gene matches: 7. CDR3 length: 15 amino acids. The V gene's germline CDR1 is MNHEY and CDR2 SVGAGI.

V usage is TRBV6-5 and J usage is TRBJ2-1, with 7 bases that match TRBD2. Germline-derived CDR1 and CDR2 are MNHEY and SVGAGI. This CDR3 spans 15 amino acids. Trimming at V came to 7 bases and at J to 2 bases, leaving 8 bases not matched to a gene. DNA for the CDR3: TGTGCCAGCACCGAACGGGAGGCGACCTACAATGAGCAGTTCTTC. This codes for CASTEREATYNEQFF.

The genes are TRBV6-5 and TRBJ1-5, with 10 bases identical to TRBD1. This CDR3 contains 14 residues. Germline CDR1 is MNHEY and CDR2 is SVGAGI. Trimming cost V 6 bases and J 7 bases; bases outside gene matches: 6. The CDR3 loop reads CASRSDRGQQPQHF. The CDR3, as DNA: TGTGCCAGCAGGAGCGACAGGGGGCAACAGCCCCAGCATTTT.

This clone came up once. The chain links TRBV4-1 to TRBJ2-1, with 10 bases fitting TRBD2. The CDR3 sequence is 18 residues long. V was pared by 5 bases and J by 0 bases, with 10 bases of the junction left unmatched. Germline assignment: CDR1 MGHRA and CDR2 YSYEKL. The CDR3 region has the DNA TGCGCCAGCAGCTTTCGATCTAGCGGGAGCCTCTCCTACAATGAGCAGTTCTTC. This codes for CASSFRSSGSLSYNEQFF.

The rearrangement joins TRBV7-9 to TRBJ1-6; D is unresolved. The CDR3 is 14 residues long. The germline V gene encodes CDR1 SEHNR and CDR2 FQNEAQ (reference sequence). V lost 2 bases, J lost 6 bases, and 8 bases lay in between. CDR3 residues: CASSLRSANSPLHF. CDR3 in DNA: TGTGCCAGCAGCTTACGTTCAGCTAATTCACCCCTCCACTTT.

The chain employs TRBV7-9 and TRBJ1-2; 8 bases align to TRBD1. The germline V gene encodes CDR1 SEHNR and CDR2 FQNEAQ (reference sequence). The CDR3 has 14 residues. After removal of 5 bases from V and 3 bases from J, the junction contained 5 bases not matched to a gene. The CDR3 sequence: CASSPGQADYGYTF. CDR3 DNA: TGTGCCAGCAGCCCGGGACAGGCGGACTATGGCTACACCTTC.

The chain combines TRBV7-2 with TRBJ2-2; no firm D call. The CDR3 spans 12 residues. Germline assignment: CDR1 SGHTA and CDR2 FQGNSA. Trimming took off 4 bases at V and 5 bases at J, with 5 bases between the two ends. CDR3 loop: CASSSSTGELFF. The CDR3 DNA follows: TGTGCCAGCAGCTCCTCTACCGGGGAGCTGTTTTTT.

This sequence joins TRBV19 and TRBJ1-3, with 11 bases lining up with TRBD1. V was clipped by 7 bases and J by 4 bases; unmatched bases: 3. Germline loops: CDR1 LNHDA, CDR2 SQIVND (reference sequence). This CDR3 contains 14 residues. CDR3 amino acids: CASTDRGRGNTIYF. CDR3 DNA sequence: TGTGCCAGTACGGACAGGGGGCGAGGAAACACCATATATTTT.

This chain links TRBV10-3 with TRBJ1-2; D possibly corresponds to TRBD1 (5 bases). This CDR3 is 14 amino acids long. V shed 3 bases and J shed 2 bases, with 10 bases lying between them. Germline CDR1 is ENHRY and CDR2 is SYGVKD. The CDR3 protein is CAISDLTANYGYTF. CDR3 coding DNA: TGTGCCATCAGTGACCTGACAGCGAACTATGGCTACACCTTC.

The CDR3 coding sequence is TGTGCCTGGGAGGAACTAGCGGGAGCTGAGCAGTTCTTC. Encoded protein: CAWEELAGAEQFF. The chain has TRBV30 and TRBJ2-1; 11 bases are shared with TRBD2. The CDR3 has 13 residues. After removal of 5 bases from V and 9 bases from J, the junction contained 6 bases not matched to a gene. Germline V gene lookup returns CDR1 GTSNPN and CDR2 SVGIG (reference sequence).

The J gene is TRBJ1-1, the V gene TRBV7-8, with TRBD1 identical over 7 bases. The J segment lost 1 base and the V segment lost 4 bases, leaving 6 bases of the junction unmatched. Germline CDR1 reads SGHVS; CDR2 reads FQNEAQ. This CDR3 has 15 residues. In DNA, the CDR3 is TGTGCCAGCAGCTCGCAGACAGGGAGGAACACTGAAGCTTTCTTT. Amino acids: CASSSQTGRNTEAFF.

The J gene is TRBJ2-7, the V gene TRBV6-5, with TRBD2 matching over 7 bases. Losses at the gene ends were 0 bases for V and 0 bases for J; bases not matched to a gene: 2. Germline CDR1 and CDR2: MNHEY and SVGAGI. CDR3 length equals 15 residues. CDR3 nucleotides: TGTGCCAGCAGTTACTCGGGGGGGGGCTCCTACGAGCAGTACTTC. Encoded protein: CASSYSGGGSYEQYF.

This clone came up a few times. V is TRBV28 and J is TRBJ1-5, with D unclear. Germline CDR1 is MDHEN and CDR2 is SYDVKM. V lost 3 bases to trimming and J lost 4 bases, with 1 base between them. This CDR3 region has 11 residues. The CDR3 reads CASSLNQPQHF. CDR3 bases: TGTGCCAGCAGTTTGAATCAGCCCCAGCATTTT.

This chain links TRBV7-2 with TRBJ2-2; D is unresolved. Deletions cut 0 bases from V and 12 bases from J, with 8 bases between. The CDR3 extends over 12 amino acids. Germline-derived CDR1 and CDR2 are SGHTA and FQGNSA. The chain's CDR3 is CASSLARWQLFF. In DNA, the CDR3 is TGTGCCAGCAGCTTAGCTCGCTGGCAGCTGTTTTTT.

Worth noting for this clone: Mismatch with germline at one junction end may stem from a read error. This rearrangement joins TRBV15 to TRBJ2-7; D is possibly TRBD2 (5 bases). The CDR3 has 11 residues. Per germline, CDR1 LNHNV and CDR2 YYDKDF (reference sequence). CDR3 region: CATSRGGVTDF. In nucleotides, the CDR3 is TGTGCCACCAGCAGAGGGGGAGTTACGGACTTC.

CDR3 DNA: TGTGCCAGTAGGACAGGGATGAACACTGAAGCTTTCTTT. Translated: CASRTGMNTEAFF. The J gene is TRBJ1-1, the V gene TRBV19, with TRBD1 matching 7 bases. Germline-derived CDR1 and CDR2 are LNHDA and SQIVND (reference sequence). J was trimmed by 0 bases and V by 6 bases; bases with no gene match: 1. CDR3 length: 13 residues.

The chain has TRBV5-4 and TRBJ2-7; 7 bases line up with TRBD2. Germline trimming cut 6 bases from V and 1 base from J; bases unmatched to any gene: 10. The CDR3 runs to 15 residues. CDR1 is SGHNT and CDR2 is YYREEE in the germline V gene (reference sequence). The CDR3 reads CASTRGDGRSYEQYF. CDR3 nucleotides: TGTGCCAGCACCCGGGGGGACGGACGATCCTACGAGCAGTACTTC.

The chain has TRBV9 and TRBJ2-1; TRBD1 matches 9 bases. J was trimmed by 9 bases and V by 0 bases; bases with no gene match: 7. Germline V gene data show CDR1 as SGDLS and CDR2 as YYNGEE. The CDR3 length is 15 residues. CDR3 nucleotide sequence: TGTGCCAGCAGCGTAGGACAGGGGGTCGGCGCTGAGCAGTTCTTC. Amino acid sequence: CASSVGQGVGAEQFF. The full variable domain, its missing parts supplied by reference TRBV9 and TRBJ2-1, is DSGVTQTPKHLITATGQRVTLRCSPRSGDLSVYWYQQSLDQGLQFLIQYYNGEERAKGNILERFSAQQFPDLHSELNLSSLELGDSALYFCASSVGQGVGAEQFFGPGTRLTVL.

This clone appeared once. V usage is TRBV9 and J usage is TRBJ1-3, with D perhaps TRBD1 (6 bases). The CDR3 loop spans 17 amino acids. Germline CDR1 SGDLS, CDR2 YYNGEE. Trimming left V 2 bases short and J 3 bases short, with 18 bases between. The CDR3 DNA sequence: TGTGCCAGCAGCGTCTCGGGGGGGCAGGGCCTTGGAAACACCATATATTTT. It yields the protein CASSVSGGQGLGNTIYF.

The chain uses TRBV5-1 and TRBJ2-5; 7 positions match TRBD2. Germline lookup yields CDR1 SGHRS and CDR2 YFSETQ. V shed 1 base and J 4 bases; nucleotides not matched to a gene: 4. This CDR3 spans 14 amino acids. This CDR3 is CASSLMGGTETQYF. In DNA, the CDR3 is TGCGCCAGCAGCTTGATGGGGGGGACAGAGACCCAGTACTTC.

The chain uses TRBV7-2 and TRBJ1-2, with 9 bases lining up with TRBD1. Trimming at V came to 5 bases and at J to 8 bases, leaving 15 bases not matched to a gene. Germline V CDR1 and CDR2: SGHTA, FQGNSA. CDR3 length: 16 residues. CDR3 nucleotides: TGTGCCAGCAGCCCGCGTCCCGGGACAGGGACCGGCGGCTACACCTTC. Translating it yields CASSPRPGTGTGGYTF.